This T cell receptor beta chain emerged from a study of T cell repertoires in cytomegalovirus infection. There are a few counts of this clonotype. Its antigen is undetermined. Whole-study results and caveats: Clonotype analysis showed dominance of the ex vivo response by HLA-C-restricted CMV-specific TCR beta clonotypes.

The V end lost 8 bases, the J end lost 0 bases, and 10 bases lay between the germline ends. The CDR3 runs 13 residues. Germline assignment: CDR1 LGHNA and CDR2 YSLEER. TCRdb called the reads again in MiXCR, with one record for every CDR3 protein. The repertoire holds about 50,000 distinct CDR3 sequences, with roughly a fifth as singletons. The specimen was CD8+ T cells from cultured PBMCs, collected from culture after CMV antigen stimulation. The receptor was derived from a human donor in good health (CMV status not recorded). Some clones in this sample may be carry-over from other donors' samples. The rearrangement uses TRBV4-3 and TRBJ1-1; no clear D. The CDR3 spells CASGRPVNTEAFF. The CDR3 DNA reads as TGCGCCAGCGGCCGTCCAGTGAACACTGAAGCTTTCTTT.